This TCR beta chain stems from a study of blood T cell repertoires in COVID-19. The repertoire was sequenced with immunoSEQ multiplex PCR; TCRdb's copy has only in-frame clones and lacks some. The sample includes approximately 210,000 clones, roughly 79% of them seen just once. The length of the CDR3 is 16 residues. The J segment lost 0 bases and the V segment lost 0 bases, leaving 2 bases of the junction unmatched. The germline V gene has CDR1 SGHAT and CDR2 FQNNGV. The specimen was PBMCs or T cells enriched from blood (not recorded which). This clonotype was sampled from a middle-aged man who had recovered from COVID-19. This rearrangement joins TRBV11-2 to TRBJ2-4; TRBD1 matches at 7 bases. The CDR3 protein is CASSLDPGGAKNIQYF. The CDR3 nucleotides are TGTGCCAGCAGCTTAGATCCAGGGGGAGCCAAAAACATTCAGTACTTC.